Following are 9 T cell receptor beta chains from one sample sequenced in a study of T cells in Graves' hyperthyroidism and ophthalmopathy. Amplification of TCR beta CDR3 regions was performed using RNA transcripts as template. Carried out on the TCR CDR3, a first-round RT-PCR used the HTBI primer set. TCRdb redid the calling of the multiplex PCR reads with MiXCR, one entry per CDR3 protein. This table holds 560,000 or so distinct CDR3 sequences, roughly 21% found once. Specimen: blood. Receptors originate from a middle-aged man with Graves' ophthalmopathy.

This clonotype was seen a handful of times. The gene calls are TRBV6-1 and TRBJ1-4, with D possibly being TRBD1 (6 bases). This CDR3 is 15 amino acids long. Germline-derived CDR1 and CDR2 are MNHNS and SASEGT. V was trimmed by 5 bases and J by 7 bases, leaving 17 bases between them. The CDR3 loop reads CASSPRQGLGEKLFF. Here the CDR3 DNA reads TGTGCCAGCAGTCCCCGGCAGGGGCTCGGTGAAAAACTGTTTTTT.

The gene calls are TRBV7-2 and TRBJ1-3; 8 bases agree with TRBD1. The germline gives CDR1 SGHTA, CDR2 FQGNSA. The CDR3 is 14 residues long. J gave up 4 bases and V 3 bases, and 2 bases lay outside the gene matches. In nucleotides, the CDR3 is TGTGCCAGCAGCTTTAACAGGGGGGGAAACACCATATATTTT. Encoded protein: CASSFNRGGNTIYF.

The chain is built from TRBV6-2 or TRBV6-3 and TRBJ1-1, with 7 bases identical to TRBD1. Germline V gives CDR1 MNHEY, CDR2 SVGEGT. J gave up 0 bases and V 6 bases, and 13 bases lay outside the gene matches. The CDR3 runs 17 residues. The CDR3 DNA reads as TGTGCCAGCAGGGCGACAGGGATCGGAGGCATGAACACTGAAGCTTTCTTT. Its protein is CASRATGIGGMNTEAFF.

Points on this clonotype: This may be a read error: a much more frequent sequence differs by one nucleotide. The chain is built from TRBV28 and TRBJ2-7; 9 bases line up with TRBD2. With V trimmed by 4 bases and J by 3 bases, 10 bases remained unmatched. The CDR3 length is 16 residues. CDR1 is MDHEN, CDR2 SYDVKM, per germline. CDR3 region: CASSSRGGTNGYEQYF. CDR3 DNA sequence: TGTGCCAGCAGTTCGCGGGGGGGGACTAACGGCTACGAGCAGTACTTC.

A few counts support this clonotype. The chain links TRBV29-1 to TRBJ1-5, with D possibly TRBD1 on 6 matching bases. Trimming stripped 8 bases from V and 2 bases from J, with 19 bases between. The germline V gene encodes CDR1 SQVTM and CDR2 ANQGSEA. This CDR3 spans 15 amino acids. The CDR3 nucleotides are TGCAGCCCCTGGGGAGGGGGATTTTGCAATCAGCCCCAGCATTTT. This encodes CSPWGGGFCNQPQHF.

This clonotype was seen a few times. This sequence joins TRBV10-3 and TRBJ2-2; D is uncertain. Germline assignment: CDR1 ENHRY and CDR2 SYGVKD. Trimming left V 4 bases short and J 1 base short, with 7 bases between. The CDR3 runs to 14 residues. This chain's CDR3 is CAISGRRNTGELFF. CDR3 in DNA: TGTGCCATCAGTGGACGACGGAACACCGGGGAGCTGTTTTTT.

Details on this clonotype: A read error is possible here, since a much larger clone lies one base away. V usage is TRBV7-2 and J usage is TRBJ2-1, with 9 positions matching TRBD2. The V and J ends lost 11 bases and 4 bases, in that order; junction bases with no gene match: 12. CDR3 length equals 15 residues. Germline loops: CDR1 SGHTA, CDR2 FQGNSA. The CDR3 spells CAGSQVAGGYNEQFF. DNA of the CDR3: TGTGCCGGCTCCCAAGTCGCGGGGGGGTACAATGAGCAGTTCTTC.

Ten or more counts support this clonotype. The CDR3 loop is CASRGSQETQYF. CDR3 nucleotide sequence: TGTGCCAGCAGGGGGTCCCAAGAGACCCAGTACTTC. The chain recombines TRBV13 with TRBJ2-5, with D uncertain. V dropped 6 bases and J dropped 1 base, with 6 bases sitting between them. The CDR3 has 12 amino acids. Germline assignment: CDR1 PRHDT and CDR2 FYEKMQ (reference sequence).

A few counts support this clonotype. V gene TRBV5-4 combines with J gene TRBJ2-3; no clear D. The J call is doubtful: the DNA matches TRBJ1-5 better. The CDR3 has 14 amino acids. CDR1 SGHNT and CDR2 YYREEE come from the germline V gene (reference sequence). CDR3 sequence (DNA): TGTGCCAGCAGCCCGGCGGGGTCCACAGATACGCAGCATTTT. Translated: CASSPAGSTDTQHF.